The 17 T cell receptor beta chains reported below all come from one sample, sequenced in a study of T cell changes during pregnancy in multiple sclerosis. Sequencing was performed with immunoSEQ multiplex PCR; in TCRdb, only in-frame clones are kept and a portion is missing. Of roughly 28,000 clones listed, 85% to 95% are singletons. This specimen consisted of CD8+ T cells from peripheral blood mononuclear cells, obtained before pregnancy. These receptors were taken from a female donor with multiple sclerosis, enrolled in a pregnancy study.

The J gene is TRBJ1-1, the V gene TRBV6-5, with a weak D call TRBD1 (5 bases). V lost 0 bases to trimming and J lost 8 bases, with 19 bases between them. The CDR3 has 16 residues. Germline CDR1 is MNHEY and CDR2 is SVGAGI. The CDR3 sequence is CASSYSNIILGGEAFF. Written as DNA, the CDR3 is TGTGCCAGCAGTTACTCGAATATAATCCTGGGGGGAGAAGCTTTCTTT.

This clone has only one observation. The chain joins TRBV5-6 to TRBJ2-7, with TRBD2 as a possible D gene (6 bases). Germline V gives CDR1 SGHDT, CDR2 YYEEEE. The CDR3 contains 15 residues. The germline V and J ends were trimmed by 4 bases and 4 bases, with 18 bases remaining between them. CDR3 loop: CASSTQWLATYEQYF. CDR3 nucleotide sequence: TGTGCCAGCAGCACTCAGTGGCTAGCGACGTACGAGCAGTACTTC.

J is TRBJ2-5 and V is TRBV5-8; no clear D gene. The CDR3 has 13 amino acids. Per germline, CDR1 SGHTS and CDR2 YDEGEE. The ends were cut back, 0 bases at V and 4 bases at J, with 7 bases in the middle. For the CDR3, the DNA is TGTGCCAGCAGCTTGGCCGGTGGAGAGACCCAGTACTTC. Protein sequence: CASSLAGGETQYF.

The chain joins TRBV4-3 to TRBJ2-1; maybe TRBD1 (7 bases). The CDR3 is 13 residues long. Germline CDR1 is LGHNA and CDR2 is YSLEER. Deletions cut 0 bases from V and 8 bases from J, with 8 bases between. The CDR3 loop is CASSQDRGDEQFF. CDR3 DNA: TGCGCCAGCAGCCAAGACAGGGGGGATGAGCAGTTCTTC.

The V call is TRBV6-4, the J call TRBJ2-2, with D perhaps TRBD1 (6 bases). This CDR3 has 14 amino acids. The germline V and J ends were trimmed by 0 bases and 6 bases, with 8 bases remaining between them. Germline assignment: CDR1 MRHNA and CDR2 SNTAGT. The DNA of the CDR3 is TGTGCCAGCAGTGACTCAGGGGGAGCCGGGGAGCTGTTTTTT. Residues: CASSDSGGAGELFF.

The chain combines TRBV5-6 with TRBJ2-4; 10 nucleotides line up with TRBD2. Unmatched junction bases numbered 4, after V lost 4 bases and J lost 0 bases. The germline V gene encodes CDR1 SGHDT and CDR2 YYEEEE. CDR3 length: 16 residues. The chain's CDR3 is CASSTGLAVAKNIQYF. The CDR3 DNA reads TGTGCCAGCAGCACCGGACTAGCGGTAGCCAAAAACATTCAGTACTTC.

This clone was seen once. The CDR3 loop reads CASSLGYNYMNTEAFF. The DNA for the CDR3 is TGTGCCAGCAGCTTAGGGTACAATTACATGAACACTGAAGCTTTCTTT. This chain links TRBV7-9 with TRBJ1-1, with D uncertain. The CDR3 length is 16 residues. Germline-derived CDR1 and CDR2 are SEHNR and FQNEAQ (reference sequence). V lost 1 base and J lost 0, with 12 bases in between.

V and J are TRBV7-2 and TRBJ1-4, with 9 bases lining up with TRBD1. Germline V lookup: CDR1 SGHTA, CDR2 FQGNSA. The CDR3 extends over 14 amino acids. With 5 bases clipped from V and 8 bases from J, the junction kept 6 bases outside the gene matches. CDR3 loop: CASSPGTGNEKLFF. Written as DNA, the CDR3 is TGTGCCAGCAGCCCCGGGACAGGGAACGAAAAACTGTTTTTT.

The genes are TRBV5-8 and TRBJ1-2; no definite D call. CDR3 size: 12 residues. The germline gives CDR1 SGHTS, CDR2 YDEGEE. V was trimmed by 5 bases and J by 4 bases, leaving 9 bases between them. The CDR3 coding sequence is TGTGCCAGCAGACCCCCGAGCTATGGCTACACCTTC. Protein sequence: CASRPPSYGYTF.

The rearrangement joins TRBV19 to TRBJ1-5; D gene unclear. V lost 11 bases to trimming and J lost 0 bases, with 17 bases between them. The V gene's germline CDR1 is LNHDA and CDR2 SQIVND (reference sequence). CDR3 length: 15 residues. The CDR3 region has the DNA TGTGCCGCCGGAGGTGGTCTGATTAGCAATCAGCCCCAGCATTTT. Translating it yields CAAGGGLISNQPQHF.

The chain uses TRBV14 and TRBJ2-1; perhaps TRBD2 as D (5 bases). Trimming stripped 0 bases from V and 4 bases from J, with 13 bases between. Germline V gene sequence: CDR1 SGHDN, CDR2 FVKESK. This CDR3 spans 16 amino acids. The CDR3 spells CASSQERESAYNEQFF. The CDR3 DNA follows: TGTGCCAGCAGCCAAGAGAGGGAGTCGGCGTACAATGAGCAGTTCTTC.

The chain combines TRBV7-9 with TRBJ2-6, with D maybe TRBD2 (5 bases). Trimming took off 5 bases at V and 0 bases at J, with 8 bases between the two ends. The CDR3 totals 15 residues. Per the germline V gene, CDR1 is SEHNR and CDR2 is FQNEAQ (reference sequence). The CDR3 reads CASSPAGSGANVLTF. The DNA of the CDR3 is TGTGCCAGCAGCCCCGCGGGCTCTGGGGCCAACGTCCTGACTTTC.

The V call is TRBV27, the J call TRBJ2-7; TRBD1 might be the D (6 bases). Trimming removed 6 bases from V and 2 bases from J, with 11 bases in between. The CDR3 is made up of 13 amino acids. CDR1 and CDR2 from the germline V gene are MNHEY and SMNVEV (reference sequence). As DNA, the CDR3 is TGTGCCAGCAGCATCCGACAGGCCTACGAGCAGTACTTC. It specifies CASSIRQAYEQYF.

V gene TRBV7-9 combines with J gene TRBJ2-1; TRBD2 matches 11 bases. CDR1 is SEHNR, CDR2 FQNEAQ, per germline (reference sequence). V gave up 5 bases and J gave up 8 bases; unmatched junction bases: 8. This CDR3 is built from 15 residues. CDR3 amino acids: CASSPLLAGVYEQFF. The CDR3 coding sequence is TGTGCCAGCAGCCCCCTACTAGCGGGAGTCTATGAGCAGTTCTTC.

This clone was detected a few times. The chain recombines TRBV6-1 with TRBJ2-2, with D unclear. This CDR3 comprises 13 residues. V dropped 4 bases and J dropped 4 bases, with 7 bases sitting between them. Germline CDR1 reads MNHNS; CDR2 reads SASEGT. The CDR3 DNA reads TGTGCCAGCAGTGGACTGGTCACCGGGGAGCTGTTTTTT. Its translation is CASSGLVTGELFF.

The rearrangement links TRBV7-3 to TRBJ2-1; 8 positions agree with TRBD2. J lost 7 bases, V lost 5 bases, and 13 bases had no gene match. The CDR3 runs to 16 residues. Germline CDR1 reads SGHTA; CDR2 reads FQGTGA. CDR3 residues: CASSLKGGTSHNEQFF. DNA of the CDR3: TGTGCCAGCAGCCTAAAGGGCGGGACTAGTCATAATGAGCAGTTCTTC. Together with reference TRBV7-3 and TRBJ2-1, the CDR3 gives the full variable domain: GAGVSQTPSNKVTEKGKYVELRCDPISGHTALYWYRQSLGQGPEFLIYFQGTGAADDSGLPNDRFFAVRPEGSVSTLKIQRTERGDSAVYLCASSLKGGTSHNEQFFGPGTRLTVL.

The genes are TRBV19 and TRBJ2-1; 9 nucleotides line up with TRBD2. With V trimmed by 5 bases and J by 0 bases, 5 bases remained unmatched. The CDR3 sequence is 16 residues long. Germline CDR1 LNHDA, CDR2 SQIVND (reference sequence). CDR3 sequence reads: CASSLSGRGSYNEQFF. The CDR3 DNA sequence: TGTGCCAGTAGTCTTAGCGGGAGAGGCTCCTACAATGAGCAGTTCTTC.